The rows below give T cell receptor beta chains drawn from one sample of a study of T cell responses to AZD1222 COVID-19 vaccine. Sequencing used immunoSEQ multiplex PCR; TCRdb keeps in-frame clones, though not all of them. The data contain about 22,000 clones, roughly 82% of them seen just once; the ten biggest clones take up over 40%. The sample consisted of peripheral blood, taken on day 0 of AZD1222 vaccination. All receptors derive from an adult in good health. Both conserved end residues are part of each CDR3. The order of the fields is clone size, V gene, D gene, J gene, CDR3 DNA, CDR3 protein. The D gene is left open where the match is weak. Size is stated for part of the rows, as once, few or many counts, or as a class when the clone is expanded.

clone size: few
V gene: TRBV5-1
D gene: TRBD1
J gene: TRBJ2-1
CDR3 DNA: TGCGCCAGCAGGGAGGACAGGGGGAGAAGCTCCTACAATGAGCAGTTCTTC
CDR3 protein: CASREDRGRSSYNEQFF

clone size: NA
V gene: TRBV7-9
D gene: NA
J gene: TRBJ1-3
CDR3 DNA: TGTGCCAGCAGCTCCTTAGGAAACACCATATATTTT
CDR3 protein: CASSSLGNTIYF

clone size: once
V gene: TRBV5-1
D gene: NA
J gene: TRBJ1-3
CDR3 DNA: TGCGCCAGCAGACCCGGATCTATACAATCGGGAAACACCATATATTTT
CDR3 protein: CASRPGSIQSGNTIYF

clone size: NA
V gene: TRBV20-1
D gene: NA
J gene: TRBJ2-1
CDR3 DNA: TGCAGTGCTAGCGGGAGTGGGCAGTTCTTC
CDR3 protein: CSASGSGQFF

clone size: NA
V gene: TRBV19
D gene: NA
J gene: TRBJ1-2
CDR3 DNA: TGTGCCAGTAGTAGGAACAGGGAAGATGGCTACACCTTC
CDR3 protein: CASSRNREDGYTF

clone size: NA
V gene: TRBV7-9
D gene: NA
J gene: TRBJ1-1
CDR3 DNA: TGTGCCAGCAGCAAGACCAGGGGTTTGGGCACTGAAGCTTTCTTT
CDR3 protein: CASSKTRGLGTEAFF

clone size: NA
V gene: TRBV7-2
D gene: NA
J gene: TRBJ1-6
CDR3 DNA: TGTGCCAGCAGCTTTCGTGCAGGGGTAGGTTCACCCCTCCACTTT
CDR3 protein: CASSFRAGVGSPLHF

clone size: NA
V gene: TRBV7-3
D gene: TRBD2
J gene: TRBJ2-2
CDR3 DNA: TGTGCCAGCAGCTCGCGGGGGGGCCTATTGAACACCGGGGAGCTGTTTTTT
CDR3 protein: CASSSRGGLLNTGELFF

clone size: NA
V gene: TRBV2
D gene: NA
J gene: TRBJ1-1
CDR3 DNA: TGTGCCAGCAGTGAAGCGCAAACAGGGTACACTGAAGCTTTCTTT
CDR3 protein: CASSEAQTGYTEAFF

clone size: NA
V gene: TRBV15
D gene: TRBD2
J gene: TRBJ2-1
CDR3 DNA: TGTGCCACCAGCAGAGAAGGAAGACTAGCGGGAGGTAGATTCAATGAGCAGTTCTTC
CDR3 protein: CATSREGRLAGGRFNEQFF

clone size: NA
V gene: TRBV6-1
D gene: NA
J gene: TRBJ1-6
CDR3 DNA: TGTGCCAGCAGTGCCCACATGAGCTCCTATAATTCACCCCTCCACTTT
CDR3 protein: CASSAHMSSYNSPLHF

clone size: NA
V gene: TRBV5-5
D gene: NA
J gene: TRBJ2-1
CDR3 DNA: TGTGCCAGCAGCGCAACTGGACAGAGGTACAATGAGCAGTTCTTC
CDR3 protein: CASSATGQRYNEQFF

clone size: NA
V gene: TRBV18
D gene: NA
J gene: TRBJ2-5
CDR3 DNA: TGTGCCAGCTCACCACCGATAGACGAGACCCAGTACTTC
CDR3 protein: CASSPPIDETQYF

clone size: NA
V gene: TRBV15
D gene: NA
J gene: TRBJ2-7
CDR3 DNA: TGTGCCACCAGCAGACTGACTGATTACGAGCAGTACTTC
CDR3 protein: CATSRLTDYEQYF

clone size: NA
V gene: TRBV7-3
D gene: TRBD1
J gene: TRBJ2-5
CDR3 DNA: TGTGCCAGCAGCCCTGACAGGGGGCGTCGGGAGACCCAGTACTTC
CDR3 protein: CASSPDRGRRETQYF

clone size: NA
V gene: TRBV19
D gene: NA
J gene: TRBJ2-7
CDR3 DNA: TGTGCCAGTAACAAACAGGGTCTGGCCTACGAGCAGTACTTC
CDR3 protein: CASNKQGLAYEQYF

clone size: NA
V gene: TRBV20-1
D gene: NA
J gene: TRBJ2-1
CDR3 DNA: TGCAGTGCTAGTACGGGGGGCGTTGAGCAGTTCTTC
CDR3 protein: CSASTGGVEQFF